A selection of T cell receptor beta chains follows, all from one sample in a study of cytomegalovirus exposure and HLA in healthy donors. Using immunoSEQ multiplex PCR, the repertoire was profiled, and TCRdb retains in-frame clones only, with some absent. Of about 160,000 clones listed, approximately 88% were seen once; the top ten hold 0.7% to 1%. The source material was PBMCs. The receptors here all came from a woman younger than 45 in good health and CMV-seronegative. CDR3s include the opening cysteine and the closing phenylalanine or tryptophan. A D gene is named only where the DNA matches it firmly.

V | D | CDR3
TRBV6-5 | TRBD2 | CASRRAGPSYEQYF
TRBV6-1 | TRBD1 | CATLGDRPYEQYF
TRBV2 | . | CASSSQGSSYNEQFF
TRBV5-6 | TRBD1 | CASSETGAPTQHF
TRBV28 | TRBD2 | CASSSVAGGILRELFF
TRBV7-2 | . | CASSVLNYGYTF
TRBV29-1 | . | CSVHRLGGGRNTGELFF
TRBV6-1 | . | CASSEGRGTVNTGELFF
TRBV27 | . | CASRAWGENTEAFF
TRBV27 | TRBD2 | CACSGSNEQYF
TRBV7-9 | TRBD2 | CASRLSGEILGETQYF
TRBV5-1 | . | CASSPGMSNGGNTIYF
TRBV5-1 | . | CASSVGPPPTDTQYF
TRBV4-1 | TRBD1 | CASSQEPGQGAGTQYF
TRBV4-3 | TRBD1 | CASSPRQGALEKLFF